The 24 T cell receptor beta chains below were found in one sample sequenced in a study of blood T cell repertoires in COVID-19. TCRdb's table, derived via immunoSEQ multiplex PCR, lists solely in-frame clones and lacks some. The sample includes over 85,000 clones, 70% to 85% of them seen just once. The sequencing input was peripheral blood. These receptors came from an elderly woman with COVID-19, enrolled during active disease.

The CDR3 is CASSQVSGERLGNTIYF. CDR3 nucleotides: TGTGCCAGTAGTCAAGTCTCAGGGGAACGGCTTGGAAACACCATATATTTT. V and J are TRBV19 and TRBJ1-3; maybe TRBD1 (6 bases). The CDR3 contains 17 residues. CDR1 LNHDA and CDR2 SQIVND come from the germline V gene (reference sequence). The V and J ends lost 5 bases and 3 bases respectively, with 20 bases between them.

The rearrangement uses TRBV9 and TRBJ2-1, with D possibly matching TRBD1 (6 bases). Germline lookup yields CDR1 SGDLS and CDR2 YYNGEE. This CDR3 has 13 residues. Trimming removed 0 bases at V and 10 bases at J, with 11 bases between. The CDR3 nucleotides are TGTGCCAGCAGCGTAGAATGGGGGCGGGAGCAGTTCTTC. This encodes CASSVEWGREQFF.

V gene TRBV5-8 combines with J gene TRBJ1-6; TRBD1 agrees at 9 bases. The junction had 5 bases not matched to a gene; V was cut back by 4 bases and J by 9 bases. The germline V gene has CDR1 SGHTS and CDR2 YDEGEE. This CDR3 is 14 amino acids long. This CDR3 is CASSNRDRVSPLHF. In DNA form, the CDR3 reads TGTGCCAGCAGCAACCGGGACAGGGTTTCACCCCTCCACTTT.

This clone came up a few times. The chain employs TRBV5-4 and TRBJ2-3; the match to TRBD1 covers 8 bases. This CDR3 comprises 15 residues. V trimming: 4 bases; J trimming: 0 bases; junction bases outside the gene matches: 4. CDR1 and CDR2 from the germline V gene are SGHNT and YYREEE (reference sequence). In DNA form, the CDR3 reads TGTGCCAGCAGCATCGGGACAGGAAGCACAGATACGCAGTATTTT. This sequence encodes CASSIGTGSTDTQYF.

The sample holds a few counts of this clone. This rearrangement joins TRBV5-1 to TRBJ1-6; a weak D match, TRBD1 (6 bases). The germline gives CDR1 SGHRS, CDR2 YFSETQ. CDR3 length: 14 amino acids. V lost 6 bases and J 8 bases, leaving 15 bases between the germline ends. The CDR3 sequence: CASKMDSWDSPLHF. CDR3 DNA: TGCGCCAGCAAAATGGACAGCTGGGATTCACCCCTCCACTTT. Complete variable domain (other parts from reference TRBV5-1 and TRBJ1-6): KAGVTQTPRYLIKTRGQQVTLSCSPISGHRSVSWYQQTPGQGLQFLFEYFSETQRNKGNFPGRFSGRQFSNSRSEMNVSTLELGDSALYLCASKMDSWDSPLHFGNGTRLTVT.

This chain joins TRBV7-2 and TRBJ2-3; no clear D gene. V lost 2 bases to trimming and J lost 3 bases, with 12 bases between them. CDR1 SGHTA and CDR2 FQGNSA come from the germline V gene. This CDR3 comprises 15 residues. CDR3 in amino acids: CASSLNGRWTDTQYF. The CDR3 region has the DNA TGTGCCAGCAGCTTAAATGGGCGTTGGACAGATACGCAGTATTTT.

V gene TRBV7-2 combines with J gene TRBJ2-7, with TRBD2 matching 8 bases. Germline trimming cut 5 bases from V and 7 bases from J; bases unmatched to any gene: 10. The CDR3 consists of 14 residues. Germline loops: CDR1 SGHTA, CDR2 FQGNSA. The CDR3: CASSPMSGRREQYF. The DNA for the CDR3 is TGTGCCAGCAGCCCGATGAGCGGGAGAAGGGAGCAGTACTTC.

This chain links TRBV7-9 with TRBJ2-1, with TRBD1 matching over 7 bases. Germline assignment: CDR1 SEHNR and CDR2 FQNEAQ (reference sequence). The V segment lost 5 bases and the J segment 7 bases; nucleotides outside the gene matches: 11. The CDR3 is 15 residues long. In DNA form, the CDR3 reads TGTGCCAGCAGCCAAGAGCAGGGGGTATTGAATGAGCAGTTCTTC. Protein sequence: CASSQEQGVLNEQFF.

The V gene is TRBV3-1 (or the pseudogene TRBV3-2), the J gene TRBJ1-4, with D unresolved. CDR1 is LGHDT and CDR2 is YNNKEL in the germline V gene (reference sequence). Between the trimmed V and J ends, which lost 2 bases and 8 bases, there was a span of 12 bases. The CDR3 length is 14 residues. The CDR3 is CASSQMGVREKLFF. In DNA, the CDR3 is TGTGCCAGCAGCCAAATGGGAGTTAGGGAAAAACTGTTTTTT.

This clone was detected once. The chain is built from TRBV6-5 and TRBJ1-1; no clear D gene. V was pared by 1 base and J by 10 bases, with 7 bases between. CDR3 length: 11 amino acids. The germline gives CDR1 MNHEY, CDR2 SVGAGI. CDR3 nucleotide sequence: TGTGCCAGCAGTTACTATGGAGCAGCTTTCTTT. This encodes CASSYYGAAFF.

The CDR3 DNA reads as TGCGCCAGCAAGTTGGTAGCGGGAGTAGATGAGCAGTTCTTC. It encodes CASKLVAGVDEQFF. This chain links TRBV5-1 with TRBJ2-1, with 9 bases fitting TRBD2. The germline gives CDR1 SGHRS, CDR2 YFSETQ. The CDR3 spans 14 residues. Trimming removed 6 bases from V and 8 bases from J; junction bases left unmatched: 9.

CDR3 DNA sequence: TGTGCCAGCAGCAGAGATGGTTGGGAGAAGACCCAGTACTTC. As protein: CASSRDGWEKTQYF. The rearrangement joins TRBV6-5 to TRBJ2-5, with D possibly being TRBD2 (5 bases). Trimming took 6 bases from V and 6 from J, leaving 17 bases between them. The germline V gene encodes CDR1 MNHEY and CDR2 SVGAGI. CDR3 length: 14 amino acids.

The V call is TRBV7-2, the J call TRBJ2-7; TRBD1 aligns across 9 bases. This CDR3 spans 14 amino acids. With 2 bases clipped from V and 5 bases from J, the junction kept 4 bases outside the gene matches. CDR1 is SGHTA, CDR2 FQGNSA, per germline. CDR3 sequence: CASSLNRGQHEQYF. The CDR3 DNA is TGTGCCAGCAGCTTAAACAGGGGGCAGCACGAGCAGTACTTC.

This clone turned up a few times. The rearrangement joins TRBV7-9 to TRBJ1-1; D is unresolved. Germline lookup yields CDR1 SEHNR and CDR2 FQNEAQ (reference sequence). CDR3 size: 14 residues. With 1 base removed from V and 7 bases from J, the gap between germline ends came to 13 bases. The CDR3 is CASSLGASIHEAFF. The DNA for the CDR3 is TGTGCCAGCAGCTTAGGGGCGTCTATCCATGAAGCTTTCTTT. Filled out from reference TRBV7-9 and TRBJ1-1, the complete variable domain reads DTGVSQNPRHKITKRGQNVTFRCDPISEHNRLYWYRQTLGQGPEFLTYFQNEAQLEKSRLLSDRFSAERPKGSFSTLEIQRTEQGDSAMYLCASSLGASIHEAFFGQGTRLTVV.

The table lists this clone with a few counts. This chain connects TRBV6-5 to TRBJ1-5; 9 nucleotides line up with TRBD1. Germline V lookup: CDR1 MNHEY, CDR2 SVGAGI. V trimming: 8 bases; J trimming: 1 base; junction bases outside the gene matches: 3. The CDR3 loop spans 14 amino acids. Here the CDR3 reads CASRGQGSNQPQHF. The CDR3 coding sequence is TGTGCCAGCCGGGGACAGGGCAGCAATCAGCCCCAGCATTTT.

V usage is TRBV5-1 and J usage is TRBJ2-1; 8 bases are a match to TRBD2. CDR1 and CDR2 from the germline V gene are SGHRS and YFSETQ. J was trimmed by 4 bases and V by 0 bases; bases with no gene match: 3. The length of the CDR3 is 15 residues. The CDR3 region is CASSLVAGSYNEQFF. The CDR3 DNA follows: TGCGCCAGCAGCTTGGTAGCGGGGTCATACAATGAGCAGTTCTTC.

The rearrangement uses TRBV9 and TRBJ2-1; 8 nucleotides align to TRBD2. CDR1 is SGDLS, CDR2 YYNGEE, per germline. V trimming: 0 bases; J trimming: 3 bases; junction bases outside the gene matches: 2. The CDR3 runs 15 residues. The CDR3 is CASSVVAGGYNEQFF. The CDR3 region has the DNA TGTGCCAGCAGCGTAGTCGCGGGGGGCTACAATGAGCAGTTCTTC.

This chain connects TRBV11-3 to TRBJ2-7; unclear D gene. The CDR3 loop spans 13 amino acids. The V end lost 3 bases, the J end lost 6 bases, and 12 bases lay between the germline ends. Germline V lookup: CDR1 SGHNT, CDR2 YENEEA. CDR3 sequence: CASSFDFSSEQYF. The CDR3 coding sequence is TGTGCCAGCAGCTTTGACTTCTCCAGCGAGCAGTACTTC.

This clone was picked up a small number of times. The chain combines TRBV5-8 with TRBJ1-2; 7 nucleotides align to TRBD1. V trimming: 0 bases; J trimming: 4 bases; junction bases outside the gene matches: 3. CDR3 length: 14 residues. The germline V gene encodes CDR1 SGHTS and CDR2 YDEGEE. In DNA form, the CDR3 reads TGTGCCAGCAGCTTGGTAACAGGGGTCTATGGCTACACCTTC. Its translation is CASSLVTGVYGYTF.

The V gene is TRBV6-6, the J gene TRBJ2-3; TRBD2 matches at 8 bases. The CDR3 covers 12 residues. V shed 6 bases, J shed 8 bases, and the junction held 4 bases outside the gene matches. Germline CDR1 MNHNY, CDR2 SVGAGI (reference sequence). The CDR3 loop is CASSSRGGTQYF. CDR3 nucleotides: TGTGCCAGCAGCAGCCGGGGGGGTACGCAGTATTTT.

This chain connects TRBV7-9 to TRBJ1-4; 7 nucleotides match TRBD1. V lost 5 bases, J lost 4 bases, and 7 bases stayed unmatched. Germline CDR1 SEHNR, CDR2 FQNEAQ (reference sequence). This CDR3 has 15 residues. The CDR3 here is CASSTGQVHNEKLFF. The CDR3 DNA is TGTGCCAGCAGCACCGGACAGGTTCATAATGAAAAACTGTTTTTT.

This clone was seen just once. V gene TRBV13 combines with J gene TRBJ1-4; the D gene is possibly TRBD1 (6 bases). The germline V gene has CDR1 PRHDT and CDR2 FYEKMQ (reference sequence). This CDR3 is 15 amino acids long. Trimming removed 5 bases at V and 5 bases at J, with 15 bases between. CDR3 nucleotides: TGTGCCAGCAGCAAGCGGTTGAGGGGGAATGAAAAACTGTTTTTT. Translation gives CASSKRLRGNEKLFF.

CDR3 residues: CASSLEAGAGTEAFF. Written as DNA, the CDR3 is TGTGCCAGCAGCTTAGAGGCGGGGGCTGGGACTGAAGCTTTCTTT. The chain uses TRBV11-2 and TRBJ1-1; possible D gene TRBD1, 6 bases. The V gene lost 0 bases and the J gene lost 5 bases, with 13 bases spanning the gap. Germline V gene data show CDR1 as SGHAT and CDR2 as FQNNGV. The length of the CDR3 is 15 residues.

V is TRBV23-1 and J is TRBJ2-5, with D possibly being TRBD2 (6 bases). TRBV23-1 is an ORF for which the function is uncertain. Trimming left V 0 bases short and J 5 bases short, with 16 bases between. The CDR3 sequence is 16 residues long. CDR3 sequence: CASSQSEGPRGETQYF. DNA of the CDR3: TGCGCCAGCAGTCAATCGGAGGGGCCTCGGGGGGAGACCCAGTACTTC.